These 6 T cell receptor beta chains came from one sample sequenced in a study of T cell responses to AZD1222 COVID-19 vaccine. Data came from immunoSEQ multiplex PCR; TCRdb stores just in-frame clones and leaves some out. This table holds under 200,000 clones, roughly 91% found once. The starting material was peripheral blood, obtained 28 days after the second AZD1222 dose. These receptors originate from an adult who received the AZD1222 COVID-19 vaccine.

The chain uses TRBV28 and TRBJ2-3; 11 nucleotides align to TRBD2. Losses at the gene ends were 7 bases for V and 6 bases for J; bases not matched to a gene: 21. Germline V gene sequence: CDR1 MDHEN, CDR2 SYDVKM. The CDR3 loop spans 19 amino acids. The CDR3 spells CASIFSLGTSGSSIDTQYF. DNA for the CDR3: TGTGCCAGCATTTTTTCCCTCGGGACTAGCGGCTCCAGTATCGATACGCAGTATTTT. The full variable domain, in which reference TRBV28 and TRBJ2-3 provide the parts outside the CDR3, is DVKVTQSSRYLVKRTGEKVFLECVQDMDHENMFWYRQDPGLGLRLIYFSYDVKMKEKGDIPEGYSVSREKKERFSLILESASTNQTSMYLCASIFSLGTSGSSIDTQYFGPGTRLTVL.

This clone was seen a single time. The rearrangement joins TRBV2 to TRBJ1-5; TRBD1 matches at 7 bases. CDR1 SNHLY and CDR2 FYNNEI come from the germline V gene. The CDR3 runs to 15 residues. The V gene end was trimmed by 6 bases and the J gene end by 4 bases; junction bases not matched to a gene: 9. Here the CDR3 reads CASSGEGGINQPQHF. DNA of the CDR3: TGTGCCAGCAGCGGAGAAGGGGGCATAAATCAGCCCCAGCATTTT.

CDR3 in DNA: TGCAGTGCCGCGGCTGAGACCCAGTACTTC. Translated, it gives CSAAAETQYF. The chain has TRBV20-1 and TRBJ2-5; no clear D gene. Germline V gene lookup returns CDR1 DFQATT and CDR2 SNEGSKA (reference sequence). This CDR3 has 10 residues. V dropped 6 bases and J dropped 5 bases, with 7 bases sitting between them.

The rearrangement joins TRBV7-8 to TRBJ2-3; 8 nucleotides match TRBD1. V gave up 7 bases and J gave up 0 bases; unmatched junction bases: 9. Germline V lookup: CDR1 SGHVS, CDR2 FQNEAQ. The CDR3 has 16 residues. CDR3 residues: CASNYQTGVSTDTQYF. For the CDR3, the DNA is TGTGCCAGCAACTACCAGACAGGGGTGAGCACAGATACGCAGTATTTT.

This clone was counted once. The chain uses TRBV7-2 and TRBJ1-1, with D unresolved. V lost 1 base, J lost 0 bases, and 9 bases lay in between. The CDR3 length is 15 residues. Looked up from germline, CDR1 is SGHTA and CDR2 is FQGNSA. The CDR3 region has the DNA TGTGCCAGCAGCTTAGAGGCAGGACTGAACACTGAAGCTTTCTTT. Its translation: CASSLEAGLNTEAFF.

The rearrangement links TRBV19 to TRBJ2-5; possible D gene TRBD1, 6 bases. The CDR3 runs to 15 residues. Trimming took 5 bases from V and 4 from J, leaving 17 bases between them. Germline V lookup: CDR1 LNHDA, CDR2 SQIVND (reference sequence). The CDR3: CASSHLTRGRETQYF. The CDR3 region has the DNA TGTGCCAGTAGTCACCTTACCAGGGGTAGAGAGACCCAGTACTTC.